Listed here are 10 T cell receptor beta chains from one sample, sequenced in a study of tumor and adjacent non-tumor tissue in lung cancer. Three rounds of nested PCR, following a modified ARM-PCR protocol, produced the TCRbeta library. Via MiXCR, TCRdb re-called the multiplex PCR reads, giving one row per CDR3 protein. Counted here are roughly 81,000 distinct CDR3 sequences, 61% occurring once; the ten biggest clones make up roughly 15%. No cell sorting was done before RNA was extracted from the tissue. Sequenced material: lung tumor tissue. The receptors stem from a man between 65 and 85 years old with non-small cell lung cancer.

As concerns this clonotype: Given a much more abundant clone one base away, this may be a read error. The rearrangement uses TRBV11-2 and TRBJ2-7; no clear D. Looked up from germline, CDR1 is SGHAT and CDR2 is FQNNGV. The CDR3 is 14 amino acids. As DNA, the CDR3 is TGTGCTAACAGCCCCCACACAGTAAGAAGCGAGCAGTACTTC. Translated: CANSPHTVRSEQYF.

The chain recombines TRBV7-9 with TRBJ2-1, with D uncertain. Looked up from germline, CDR1 is SEHNR and CDR2 is FQNEAQ (reference sequence). The V end was cut by 5 bases, the J end by 7 bases, with 6 bases between. This CDR3 has 11 residues. CDR3 bases: TGTGCCAGCAGCCCCCAGAATGAGCAGTTCTTC. It translates to CASSPQNEQFF.

The rearrangement uses TRBV11-1 and TRBJ2-5; the D gene is possibly TRBD2 (5 bases). The CDR3 has 14 residues. The germline V gene has CDR1 SGHAT and CDR2 FQDESV (reference sequence). V gave up 2 bases and J gave up 9 bases, with 16 bases separating them. CDR3 nucleotide sequence: TGTGCCAGCAGCTTAACCACTAGGCAAAAGGCCCAGTACTTC. Amino acids: CASSLTTRQKAQYF.

This clonotype was detected a few times. V is TRBV20-1 and J is TRBJ2-3; D is possibly TRBD2 (5 bases). Trimming cost V 1 base and J 4 bases, with 12 bases left between them. The CDR3 spans 14 residues. Germline V gene lookup returns CDR1 DFQATT and CDR2 SNEGSKA (reference sequence). CDR3 sequence: CSARVGDGADTQYF. The CDR3 DNA reads as TGCAGTGCTAGAGTGGGAGACGGGGCAGATACGCAGTATTTT.

This clonotype was recorded many times. V gene TRBV6-1 combines with J gene TRBJ2-3, with TRBD2 matching 9 bases. The V gene end was trimmed by 8 bases and the J gene end by 3 bases; junction bases not matched to a gene: 12. Germline CDR1 MNHNS, CDR2 SASEGT. The CDR3 extends over 16 amino acids. CDR3 protein: CASLGGGAGWTDTQYF. The CDR3 DNA reads TGTGCCAGCCTCGGCGGGGGGGCCGGTTGGACAGATACGCAGTATTTT.

This chain joins TRBV6-1 and TRBJ2-4; D unclear. Between the trimmed V and J ends, which lost 6 bases and 12 bases, there was a span of 15 bases. This CDR3 is 12 amino acids long. The germline CDR1 and CDR2 sequences are MNHNS and SASEGT. CDR3 region: CASSALDLTQYF. The DNA of the CDR3 is TGTGCCAGCAGCGCCTTGGATTTAACTCAGTACTTC.

In this sample, this clonotype turned up many times. The V gene is TRBV5-4, the J gene TRBJ1-1; 7 bases align to TRBD1. CDR1 is SGHNT and CDR2 is YYREEE in the germline V gene (reference sequence). J lost 3 bases, V lost 3 bases, and 5 bases had no gene match. This CDR3 has 14 amino acids. In DNA form, the CDR3 reads TGTGCCAGCAGCTCAGGGGGAGCGGACACTGAAGCTTTCTTT. Its protein is CASSSGGADTEAFF.

Comment on this clonotype: The CDR3 end shows no conserved phenylalanine or tryptophan, and so a read error is likely. The rearrangement links TRBV9 to TRBJ2-2; 8 bases agree with TRBD2. V was clipped by 0 bases and J by 3 bases; unmatched bases: 16. There are 20 residues in the CDR3. The germline gives CDR1 SGDLS, CDR2 YYNGEE. The CDR3 reads CASSVVGGSSGSYHTGELFS. In DNA, the CDR3 is TGTGCCAGCAGCGTAGTCGGGGGGTCCAGCGGGAGTTATCACACCGGGGAGCTGTTTTCT.

This clonotype was picked up a small number of times. Being one base from a much bigger clone, this may be a read error. The final CDR3 position lacks the conserved phenylalanine or tryptophan, pointing to a likely read error. CDR3 in DNA: TGTGCCAGCCGTCAGGGGACCGGAGCCTACGAGCAGTACCTC. It codes for CASRQGTGAYEQYL. The chain carries TRBV11-2 and TRBJ2-7; tentatively, D is TRBD1 (6 bases). Germline CDR1 is SGHAT and CDR2 is FQNNGV. The V and J ends lost 8 bases and 2 bases respectively, with 16 bases between them. CDR3 length: 14 residues.

In regard to this clonotype: A clone one base away is much larger, so this may be a read error. Because the CDR3 is missing its conserved closing phenylalanine or tryptophan, this is likely a read error. The chain employs TRBV5-1 and TRBJ2-7; D ambiguous. CDR1 SGHRS and CDR2 YFSETQ come from the germline V gene. The V and J ends lost 1 base and 5 bases respectively, with 16 bases between them. The CDR3 is 15 residues long. The CDR3: CASSLRVGKVHEQYL. CDR3 DNA sequence: TGCGCCAGCAGCTTGAGGGTCGGTAAGGTCCACGAGCAGTACTTA.